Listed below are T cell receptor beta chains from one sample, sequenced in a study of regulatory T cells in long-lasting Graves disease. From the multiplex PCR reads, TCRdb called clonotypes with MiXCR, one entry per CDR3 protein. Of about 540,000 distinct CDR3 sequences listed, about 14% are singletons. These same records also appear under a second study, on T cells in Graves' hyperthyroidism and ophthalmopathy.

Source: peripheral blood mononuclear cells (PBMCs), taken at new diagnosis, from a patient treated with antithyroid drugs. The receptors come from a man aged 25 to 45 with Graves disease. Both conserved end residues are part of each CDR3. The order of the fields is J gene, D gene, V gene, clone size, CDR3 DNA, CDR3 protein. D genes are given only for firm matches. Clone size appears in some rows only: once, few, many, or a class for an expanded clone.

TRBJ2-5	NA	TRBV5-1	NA	TGCGCCAGCAGCTTCTGGGCGGGCGACCAAGAGACCCAGTACTTC	CASSFWAGDQETQYF
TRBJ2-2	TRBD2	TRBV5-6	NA	TGTGCCAGCAGCTTGACCGGGACTATCACCGGGGAGCTGTTTTTT	CASSLTGTITGELFF
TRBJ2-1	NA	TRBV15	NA	TGTGCCACCAGCAGAGGAATAGAAGGCTATGAGCAGTTCTTC	CATSRGIEGYEQFF
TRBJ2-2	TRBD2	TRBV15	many	TGTGCCACCAGCACCCGACTAGCCGCGAACACCGGGGAGCTGTTTTTT	CATSTRLAANTGELFF
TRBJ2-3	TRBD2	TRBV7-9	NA	TGTGCCAGCAGCGGGACTAGCGGGAGGGCCAAAGATACGCAGTATTTT	CASSGTSGRAKDTQYF
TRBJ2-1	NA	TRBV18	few	TGTGCCAGCTCACCAGGAATGAGGGAGGATGAGCAGTTCTTC	CASSPGMREDEQFF
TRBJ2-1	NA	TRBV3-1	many	TGTGCCAGCAGCCAATACTCCCCGGCCAGGGGTCTTAGCGGCGCCTACAATGAGCAGTTCTTC	CASSQYSPARGLSGAYNEQFF
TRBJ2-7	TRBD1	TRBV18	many	TGTGCCAGCTCAAACACTGGACAGGGGAGCTACGAGCAGTACTTC	CASSNTGQGSYEQYF
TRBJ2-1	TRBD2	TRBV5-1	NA	TGCGCCAGCAGGAGTTTAGCTAGCGGCTACAATGAGCAGTTCTTC	CASRSLASGYNEQFF
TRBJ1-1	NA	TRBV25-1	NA	TGTGCCAGCAGTGGCCAGATTGGGGCTGAAGCTTTCTTT	CASSGQIGAEAFF
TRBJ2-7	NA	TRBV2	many	TGTGCCAGCGCCTGGGGACGCGACACACCCATTAGCGAGCAGTACTTC	CASAWGRDTPISEQYF
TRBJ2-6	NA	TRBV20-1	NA	TGCAGTGCCGCCCCGGGTATGGGCTCTGGGGCCAACGTCCTGACTTTC	CSAAPGMGSGANVLTF
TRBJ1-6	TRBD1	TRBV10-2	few	TGCGCCAGCAGTGTGGACAGGGATAATCCACCCCTCCACTTT	CASSVDRDNPPLHF
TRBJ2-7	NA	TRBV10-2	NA	TGCGCCAGCAGGACAGGTCTGAGCTACGAGCGGTACTTC	CASRTGLSYERYF
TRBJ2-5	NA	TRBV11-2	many	TGTGCCAGCAGCCCCTACAGGGCCCTCCAAGAGACCCAGTACTTC	CASSPYRALQETQYF
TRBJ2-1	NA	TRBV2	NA	TGTGCCAGCAGGACACGTAGTGAGGAGAATGAGCAGTTCTTC	CASRTRSEENEQFF
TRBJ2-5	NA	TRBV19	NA	TGTGCCAGTAGTATACTTGGGAACCCGGGAGAGACCCAGTACTTC	CASSILGNPGETQYF
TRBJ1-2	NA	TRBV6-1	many	TGTGCCAGCAGAGGACCTGCCGGCATAGACTTC	CASRGPAGIDF
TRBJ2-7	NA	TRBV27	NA	TGTGCCAGCAGTAGGGGACTGGGGCAGTACTTC	CASSRGLGQYF
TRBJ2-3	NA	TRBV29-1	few	TGCAGCGTGGGGCGGGGAGCGGGCACAGATACGCAGTATTTT	CSVGRGAGTDTQYF
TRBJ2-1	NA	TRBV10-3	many	TGTGCCACCGTGGGCGGGATCCTTCCGTTCTTC	CATVGGILPFF
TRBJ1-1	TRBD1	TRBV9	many	TGTGCCAGCAGCGGGGACAGCATGGAAGCTTTCTTT	CASSGDSMEAFF
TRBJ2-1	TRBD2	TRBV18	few	TGTGCCAGCTCACCCCTAACAGCGGGGCCATACAATGAGCAGTTCTTC	CASSPLTAGPYNEQFF
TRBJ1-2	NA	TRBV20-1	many	TGCAGTGCTCAAGACATATTGCTGGGCTACACCTTC	CSAQDILLGYTF
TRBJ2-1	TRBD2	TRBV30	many	TGTGCCTGGAGTGGGTCTAGCGGACCTGAATACAATGAGCAGTTCTTC	CAWSGSSGPEYNEQFF
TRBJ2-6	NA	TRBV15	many	TGTGCCACCAGCAGAGATGGGGCCAACGTCCTGACTTTC	CATSRDGANVLTF
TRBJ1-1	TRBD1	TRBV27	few	TGTGCCGTAGGTGGGACAGGGCATGGAACTGAAGCTTTCTTT	CAVGGTGHGTEAFF
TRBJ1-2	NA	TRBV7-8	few	TGTGCCAGCAGCTTAGGAGGGGGGGATCGCTACACCTTC	CASSLGGGDRYTF
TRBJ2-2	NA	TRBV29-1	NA	TGCAGCGTTGGCTCCACTAGGATAAACACCGGGGAGCTGTTTTTT	CSVGSTRINTGELFF
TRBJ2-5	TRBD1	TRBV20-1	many	TGCAGTGCTAGAGGCCGGGACAGGCCTACCCAAGAGACCCAGTACTTC	CSARGRDRPTQETQYF
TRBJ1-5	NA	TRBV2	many	TGTGCCAGCAGTGACGATCAGCCCCAGCATTTT	CASSDDQPQHF
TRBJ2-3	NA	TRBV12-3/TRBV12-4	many	TGTGCCAGCACAACGGGCCGCGGATCGGATACGCAGTATTTT	CASTTGRGSDTQYF
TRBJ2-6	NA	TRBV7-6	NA	TGTGCCAGCAGCCCGACGGCAGGGTTCTACTCTGGGGCCAACGTCCTGACTTTC	CASSPTAGFYSGANVLTF
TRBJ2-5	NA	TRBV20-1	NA	TGCAGTGCTAGAGAGGATAACGCGGCTCCAGAGACCCAGTACTTC	CSAREDNAAPETQYF
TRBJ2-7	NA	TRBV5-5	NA	TGTGCCAGCAGCTTTCGGACGGGCTCCTACGAGCAGTACTTC	CASSFRTGSYEQYF
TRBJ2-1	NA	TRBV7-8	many	TGTGCCAGCAGCCCGGACAGTTCCTACAATGAGCAGTTCTTC	CASSPDSSYNEQFF
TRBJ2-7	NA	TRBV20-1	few	TGCAGTGCTAGGGGAGATTACGGGCAGTACTTC	CSARGDYGQYF
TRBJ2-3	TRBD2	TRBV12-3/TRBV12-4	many	TGTGCCAGCAGTTTTGGGGCGGGAGCCGATACGCAGTATTTT	CASSFGAGADTQYF
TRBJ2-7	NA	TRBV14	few	TGTGCCAGCAAACGGTCTGGCGACTACGAGCAGTACTTC	CASKRSGDYEQYF
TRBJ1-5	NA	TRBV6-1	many	TGTGCCAGCAGTCAACAGCGATATAGCAATCAGCCCCAGCATTTT	CASSQQRYSNQPQHF
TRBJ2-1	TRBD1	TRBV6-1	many	TGTGCCAGCAGTGCGGGACAGACCTACAATGAGCAGTTCTTC	CASSAGQTYNEQFF
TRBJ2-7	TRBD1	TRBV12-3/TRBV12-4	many	TGTGCCAGCAGAACGACAGGGGGCGCGTACGAGCAGTACTTC	CASRTTGGAYEQYF
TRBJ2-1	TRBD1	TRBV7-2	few	TGTGCCAGCAGCCCCCGATCCGGGACAGAAGTAGTTAGCTCCTACAATGAGCAGTTCTTC	CASSPRSGTEVVSSYNEQFF
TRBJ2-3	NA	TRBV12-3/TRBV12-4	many	TGTGCCAGCAGCCGCTACCTCATAACTGCAACTAGCACAGATACGCAGTATTTT	CASSRYLITATSTDTQYF
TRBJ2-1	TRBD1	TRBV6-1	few	TGTGCCAGCAGTCCCGGGGACAGGGCGGGAAACAATGAGCAGTTCTTC	CASSPGDRAGNNEQFF
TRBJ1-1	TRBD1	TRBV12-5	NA	TGTGCTAGTGGCCTCGGACAGGGGGACTCTGAAGCTTTCTTT	CASGLGQGDSEAFF
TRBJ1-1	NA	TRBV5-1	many	TGCGCCAGCAGCTTCGTCGGGGCCTTCCTGAACACTGAAGCTTTCTTT	CASSFVGAFLNTEAFF
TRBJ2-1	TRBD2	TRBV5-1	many	TGCGCCAGCAGCTTACAACTAGCGGAGAACAATGAGCAGTTCTTC	CASSLQLAENNEQFF
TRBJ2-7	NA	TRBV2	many	TGTGCCAGCACTGGACAGATTCACTACGAGCAGTACTTC	CASTGQIHYEQYF
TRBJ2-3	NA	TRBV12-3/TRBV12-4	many	TGTGCCAGCACCCAGTTGGGGAGTGGCGATACGCAGTATTTT	CASTQLGSGDTQYF
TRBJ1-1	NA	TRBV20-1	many	TGCAGCCCTTCGGGGGGCTTGAACACTGAAGCTTTCTTT	CSPSGGLNTEAFF
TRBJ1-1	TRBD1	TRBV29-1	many	TGCAGCGTTGGACAGGGGAAAACTGAAGCTTTCTTT	CSVGQGKTEAFF
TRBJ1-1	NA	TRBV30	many	TGTGCCTGGAGATACCAGACAGCGAACACTGAAGCTTTCTTT	CAWRYQTANTEAFF